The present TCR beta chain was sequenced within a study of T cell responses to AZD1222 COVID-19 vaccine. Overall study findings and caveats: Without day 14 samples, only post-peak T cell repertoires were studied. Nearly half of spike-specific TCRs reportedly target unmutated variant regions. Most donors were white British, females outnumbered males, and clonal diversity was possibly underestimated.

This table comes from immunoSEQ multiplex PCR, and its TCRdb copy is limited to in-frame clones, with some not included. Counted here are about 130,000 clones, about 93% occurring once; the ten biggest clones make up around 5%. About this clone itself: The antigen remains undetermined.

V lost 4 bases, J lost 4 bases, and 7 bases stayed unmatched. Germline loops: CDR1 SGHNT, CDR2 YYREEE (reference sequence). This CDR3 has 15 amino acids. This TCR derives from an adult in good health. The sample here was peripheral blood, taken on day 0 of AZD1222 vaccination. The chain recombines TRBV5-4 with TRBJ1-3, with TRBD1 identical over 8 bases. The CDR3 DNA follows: TGTGCCAGCAGCACCGGACAGGGTGGAGGAAACACCATATATTTT. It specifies CASSTGQGGGNTIYF.